These 26 T cell receptor beta chains were all obtained from the same sample, sequenced in a study of CD8+CD57+ T cells in acquired aplastic anemia (dated by TCRdb to 2017 to 2018). The sequencing machine was an Illumina HiSeq 2000. Profiling of TCR beta VDJ combinations and CDR3 sequences used genomic DNA as the template. TCRdb's own reprocessing of the public reads used fastp at Q25 and MiXCR and kept productive beta chains. Each entry is one CDR3 protein sequence, shown with its most common DNA and genes. In this sample the table shows 95,000 to 120,000 distinct CDR3 sequences, around half of which occur a single time. 30% to 35% of the sample comes from the top ten. The sample taken for sequencing was sorted CD4+, CD8+, or CD8+CD57+ T cells (not recorded which) from PBMCs. The receptors stem from a human donor in good health, serving as a control.

This clonotype was picked up many times. V usage is TRBV10-2 and J usage is TRBJ1-5; D is undetermined. Germline V gene data show CDR1 as WSHSY and CDR2 as SAAADI. V shed 3 bases and J shed 0 bases, with 15 bases lying between them. This CDR3 has 17 residues. The CDR3 spells CASSDLDRPNSNQPQHF. CDR3 in DNA: TGCGCCAGCAGTGATTTAGACCGACCCAATAGCAATCAGCCCCAGCATTTT.

This clonotype has just one count. Being one base from a much bigger clone, this may be a read error. The chain links TRBV4-3 to TRBJ1-2, with D possibly matching TRBD1 (5 bases). Germline V gene data show CDR1 as LGHNA and CDR2 as YSLEER. This CDR3 is built from 17 residues. CDR3 sequence reads: CASGQDRDLGYSYGYTF. The CDR3, as DNA: TGCGCCAGCGGCCAAGATAGGGACCTAGGATACTCCTATGGCTACACCTTC.

The table lists this clonotype with a few counts. The CDR3 DNA reads as TGCGCCAGCAGCCCCACAGGGGTAACTAATGAAAAACTGTTTTTT. It translates to CASSPTGVTNEKLFF. The genes are TRBV4-3 and TRBJ1-4; 7 bases line up with TRBD1. Unmatched junction bases numbered 3, after V lost 4 bases and J lost 1 base. The germline CDR1 and CDR2 sequences are LGHNA and YSLEER. The CDR3 consists of 15 residues.

This clonotype showed up many times. The V call is TRBV27, the J call TRBJ1-5; 7 positions match TRBD1. Trimming removed 2 bases from V and 2 bases from J; junction bases left unmatched: 6. From germline, CDR1 is MNHEY and CDR2 SMNVEV (reference sequence). The CDR3 length is 16 residues. The CDR3 coding sequence is TGTGCCAGCAGTTTAAACAGAGGGGGCGGCAATCAGCCCCAGCATTTT. It is translated as CASSLNRGGGNQPQHF.

J is TRBJ1-5 and V is TRBV24-1; no clear D. Germline CDR1 reads KGHDR; CDR2 reads SFDVKD. The length of the CDR3 is 12 residues. Trimming cost V 4 bases and J 5 bases, with 5 bases left between them. The CDR3 sequence: CATSEWDQPQHF. The CDR3 DNA sequence: TGTGCCACCAGTGAGTGGGATCAGCCCCAGCATTTT.

Comment on this clonotype: A read error may account for a junction end that differs from germline. The V call is TRBV15, the J call TRBJ2-6; a weak D match, TRBD2 (5 bases). Germline-derived CDR1 and CDR2 are LNHNV and YYDKDF (reference sequence). This CDR3 is 17 amino acids long. CDR3: CVTSRVDSGSGANVLTF. The CDR3 DNA reads as TGTGTCACCAGCAGAGTGGACTCCGGCTCTGGGGCCAACGTCCTGACTTTC.

This clonotype was seen ten or more times. The genes are TRBV6-5 and TRBJ1-2; TRBD1 matches 10 bases. Germline-derived CDR1 and CDR2 are MNHEY and SVGAGI. V was pared by 2 bases and J by 6 bases, with 6 bases of the junction left unmatched. The CDR3 contains 15 residues. The CDR3 DNA is TGTGCCAGCAGTTACCGGACAGGGGGTGGAGATGGCTACACCTTC. Residues: CASSYRTGGGDGYTF.

This sequence joins TRBV9 and TRBJ2-3, with D tentatively TRBD1 (6 bases). Germline V gene data show CDR1 as SGDLS and CDR2 as YYNGEE. Trimming took off 4 bases at V and 6 bases at J, with 12 bases between the two ends. The CDR3 covers 13 residues. CDR3 residues: CASSPRTEDTQYF. CDR3 nucleotides: TGTGCCAGCAGCCCCCGGACAGAGGATACGCAGTATTTT.

The chain employs TRBV12-3 or TRBV12-4 and TRBJ2-3; 13 bases align to TRBD2. Trimming took 5 bases from V and 5 from J; bases not matched to a gene: 10. The CDR3 is made up of 17 amino acids. The CDR3 DNA is TGTGCCAGCAGTATCTCCGGGACTAGCGGGGTAGTAGATACGCAGTATTTT. It codes for CASSISGTSGVVDTQYF.

The chain recombines TRBV25-1 with TRBJ1-2; D possibly corresponds to TRBD1 (5 bases). Trimming left V 6 bases short and J 1 base short, with 15 bases between. The CDR3 has 15 amino acids. From germline, CDR1 is MGHDK and CDR2 SYGVNS. The CDR3 reads CASSPGTSLNYGYTF. The CDR3 DNA is TGTGCCAGCAGCCCAGGGACCTCTCTTAACTATGGCTACACCTTC.

The CDR3 bases are TGTGCCACCCCGGACCGGGGTCACTATGGCTACACCTTC. It codes for CATPDRGHYGYTF. V usage is TRBV24-1 and J usage is TRBJ1-2, with D hard to call. This CDR3 has 13 residues. Germline V gives CDR1 KGHDR, CDR2 SFDVKD. With 9 bases removed from V and 3 bases from J, the gap between germline ends came to 13 bases.

This clonotype was recorded at least ten times. The chain employs TRBV5-4 and TRBJ2-1, with TRBD1 matching 11 bases. CDR3 length equals 14 residues. In germline, CDR1 is SGHNT, CDR2 YYREEE (reference sequence). The V segment lost 4 bases and the J segment 7 bases; nucleotides outside the gene matches: 4. CDR3 amino acids: CASSGGTGGNEQFF. The CDR3 bases are TGTGCCAGCAGCGGCGGGACAGGGGGGAATGAGCAGTTCTTC.

This clonotype was detected many times. The rearrangement uses TRBV6-2 or TRBV6-3 and TRBJ2-3; possible D gene TRBD2, 5 bases. Trimming took 8 bases from V and 7 from J, leaving 10 bases between them. Germline CDR1 MNHEY, CDR2 SVGEGT. CDR3 length: 11 amino acids. The CDR3 loop reads CASGEPNTQYF. The CDR3 region has the DNA TGTGCCAGCGGGGAGCCTAATACGCAGTATTTT.

V and J are TRBV5-4 and TRBJ1-2, with 9 positions matching TRBD1. CDR3 length: 15 amino acids. Losses at the gene ends were 3 bases for V and 5 bases for J; bases not matched to a gene: 8. CDR1 and CDR2 (germline): SGHNT, YYREEE (reference sequence). The CDR3 spells CASSWNRGQGYGYTF. DNA of the CDR3: TGTGCCAGCAGCTGGAACAGGGGACAGGGTTATGGCTACACCTTC.

This chain uses TRBV20-1 with TRBJ2-1, with D unclear. V was clipped by 8 bases and J by 3 bases, with 5 bases between them. The CDR3 covers 10 residues. Germline CDR1 reads DFQATT; CDR2 reads SNEGSKA (reference sequence). This CDR3 is CSTVYNEQFF. Here the CDR3 DNA reads TGCAGTACAGTCTACAATGAGCAGTTCTTC.

The J gene is TRBJ2-7, the V gene TRBV19; 10 nucleotides align to TRBD1. This CDR3 contains 15 residues. CDR1 is LNHDA, CDR2 SQIVND, per germline (reference sequence). Losses at the gene ends were 5 bases for V and 2 bases for J; bases not matched to a gene: 6. The CDR3 DNA is TGTGCCAGTAGTTTCTCCGGGACAGGGGCCTACGAGCAGTACTTC. It encodes CASSFSGTGAYEQYF.

Ten or more counts support this clonotype. The chain has TRBV12-3 or TRBV12-4 and TRBJ2-7; 11 bases match TRBD2. There are 14 residues in the CDR3. Germline trimming cut 5 bases from V and 4 bases from J; bases unmatched to any gene: 4. This CDR3 reads CASSPGLADYEQYF. Here the CDR3 DNA reads TGTGCCAGCAGTCCGGGACTAGCGGATTACGAGCAGTACTTC.

V and J are TRBV19 and TRBJ1-1, with 7 positions matching TRBD1. Germline V gene data show CDR1 as LNHDA and CDR2 as SQIVND (reference sequence). Losses at the gene ends were 10 bases for V and 5 bases for J; bases not matched to a gene: 10. The CDR3 is made up of 13 amino acids. The CDR3 coding sequence is TGTGCCACCAGGACAGGCCTGAGGACTGAAGCTTTCTTT. Its protein is CATRTGLRTEAFF.

This clonotype appeared a few times. The genes are TRBV15 and TRBJ2-3; possible D gene TRBD1, 6 bases. This CDR3 contains 15 residues. Germline CDR1 reads LNHNV; CDR2 reads YYDKDF (reference sequence). V gave up 0 bases and J gave up 2 bases, with 9 bases separating them. CDR3: CATSREGGNTDTQYF. In nucleotides, the CDR3 is TGTGCCACCAGCAGAGAAGGGGGAAACACAGATACGCAGTATTTT.

In this sample, this clonotype turned up many times. The V gene is TRBV2, the J gene TRBJ2-3; 14 bases fit TRBD2. Germline V gene lookup returns CDR1 SNHLY and CDR2 FYNNEI. The CDR3 spans 19 residues. J gave up 0 bases and V 1 base, and 6 bases lay outside the gene matches. The CDR3 region has the DNA TGTGCCAGCAGTGAAGGGGCGACTAGCGGGGGGGAAAGCACAGATACGCAGTATTTT. Translation gives CASSEGATSGGESTDTQYF.

Comments on this clonotype: It is likely a read error, because the conserved phenylalanine at the end of the CDR3 is missing. This chain uses TRBV6-1 with TRBJ2-3; 10 bases align to TRBD2. The CDR3 runs 16 residues. Per germline, CDR1 MNHNS and CDR2 SASEGT. With V trimmed by 5 bases and J by 4 bases, 9 bases remained unmatched. CDR3 bases: TGTGCCAGCAGTCCGAGCGCGAGCGGGGGGGCAGATACGCAGTATCTT. It yields the protein CASSPSASGGADTQYL.

The chain couples TRBV2 to TRBJ1-1; possible D gene TRBD1, 5 bases. The germline V and J ends were trimmed by 5 bases and 2 bases, with 9 bases remaining between them. The CDR3 loop spans 13 amino acids. From germline, CDR1 is SNHLY and CDR2 FYNNEI. The CDR3 DNA reads as TGTGCCAGCAGTCTTTGGGACAACACTGAAGCTTTCTTT. It translates to CASSLWDNTEAFF.

This clonotype was detected ten times or more. The chain recombines TRBV12-3 or TRBV12-4 with TRBJ1-3; TRBD1 aligns across 7 bases. This CDR3 has 17 amino acids. The V segment lost 4 bases and the J segment 4 bases; nucleotides outside the gene matches: 13. CDR3 amino acids: CASSSLVNRDSGNTIYF. The CDR3 DNA reads as TGTGCCAGCAGTTCCCTGGTGAACCGGGACAGCGGAAACACCATATATTTT.

This clonotype has at least ten counts. This sequence joins TRBV9 and TRBJ1-3, with TRBD1 identical over 9 bases. The J segment lost 0 bases and the V segment lost 4 bases, leaving 8 bases of the junction unmatched. Germline V gene sequence: CDR1 SGDLS, CDR2 YYNGEE. This CDR3 has 17 residues. This CDR3 reads CASSRWDRDFSGNTIYF. CDR3 in DNA: TGTGCCAGCAGCAGATGGGACAGGGACTTCTCTGGAAACACCATATATTTT.

The sample holds many counts of this clonotype. The gene calls are TRBV9 and TRBJ1-6, with D hard to call. CDR3 length equals 15 residues. V was cut by 0 bases and J by 10 bases, with 14 bases left in between. The germline V gene has CDR1 SGDLS and CDR2 YYNGEE. The CDR3 region is CASSVGRVAGSPLHF. The CDR3 DNA sequence: TGTGCCAGCAGCGTAGGGCGGGTCGCGGGGTCACCCCTCCACTTT.

The CDR3 region has the DNA TGTGCCAGCAGCTTGGGACAGGGGGGAGGAAACACCATATATTTT. It codes for CASSLGQGGGNTIYF. The genes are TRBV5-5 and TRBJ1-3, with TRBD1 matching over 9 bases. After removal of 0 bases from V and 4 bases from J, the junction contained 2 bases not matched to a gene. Germline V gene sequence: CDR1 SGHKS, CDR2 YYEKEE (reference sequence). The CDR3 spans 15 residues.